This is a list of T cell receptor beta chains from one sample in a study of control samples from healthy donors and cancer patients. TCRdb keeps only in-frame clones here, not all; method: immunoSEQ multiplex PCR. The profile shows 150,000 to 180,000 clones, 85% to 95% of them singletons. Material for sequencing was blood. The receptors were sampled from a man between 35 and 55 years old in good health. Each CDR3 is given with its conserved first and last residue. D genes are given only for firm matches. Clone size appears in some rows only: once, few, many, or a class for an expanded clone.

v_call: TRBV27
d_call: .
clone_size: .
j_call: TRBJ1-5
cdr3_aa: CASSFSAGQPQHF
cdr3_nt: TGTGCCAGCAGTTTCTCCGCTGGGCAGCCCCAGCATTTT

v_call: TRBV7-7
d_call: .
clone_size: .
j_call: TRBJ1-1
cdr3_aa: CASSRRANTEAFF
cdr3_nt: TGTGCCAGCAGTCGGAGGGCAAACACTGAAGCTTTCTTT

v_call: TRBV5-8
d_call: .
clone_size: .
j_call: TRBJ2-7
cdr3_aa: CASSLTGQVYEQYF
cdr3_nt: TGTGCCAGCAGCCTTACGGGGCAGGTCTACGAGCAGTACTTC

v_call: TRBV9
d_call: .
clone_size: once
j_call: TRBJ2-7
cdr3_aa: CASSVERSSYEQYF
cdr3_nt: TGTGCCAGCAGCGTAGAACGGAGCTCCTACGAGCAGTACTTC

v_call: TRBV30
d_call: .
clone_size: .
j_call: TRBJ2-1
cdr3_aa: CAWSKERTHNEQFF
cdr3_nt: TGTGCCTGGAGTAAAGAGCGGACACACAATGAGCAGTTCTTC

v_call: TRBV5-5
d_call: .
clone_size: .
j_call: TRBJ2-7
cdr3_aa: CASSPSGSGLYEQYF
cdr3_nt: TGTGCCAGCAGCCCCTCCGGTTCAGGACTCTACGAGCAGTACTTC

v_call: TRBV6-1
d_call: TRBD1
clone_size: once
j_call: TRBJ1-2
cdr3_aa: CASSGGRAGGIYGYTF
cdr3_nt: TGTGCCAGCAGTGGGGGGCGAGCAGGGGGCATCTATGGCTACACCTTC

v_call: TRBV2
d_call: TRBD1
clone_size: .
j_call: TRBJ1-5
cdr3_aa: CASSDQGGQPQHF
cdr3_nt: TGTGCCAGCAGTGACCAGGGGGGGCAGCCCCAGCATTTT

v_call: TRBV6-5
d_call: TRBD2
clone_size: .
j_call: TRBJ2-5
cdr3_aa: CASTRRAGTETQYF
cdr3_nt: TGTGCCAGCACGCGTCGAGCGGGGACAGAGACCCAGTACTTC

v_call: TRBV19
d_call: .
clone_size: .
j_call: TRBJ1-1
cdr3_aa: CASIGEGDTEAFF
cdr3_nt: TGTGCCAGTATTGGGGAGGGGGACACTGAAGCTTTCTTT

v_call: TRBV19
d_call: .
clone_size: once
j_call: TRBJ1-3
cdr3_aa: CASGPLQSSGNTIYF
cdr3_nt: TGTGCCAGTGGACCCTTACAGAGCTCTGGAAACACCATATATTTT

v_call: TRBV5-6
d_call: TRBD1
clone_size: .
j_call: TRBJ2-2
cdr3_aa: CASSLRTGSAYTGELFF
cdr3_nt: TGTGCCAGCAGCTTAAGGACAGGGTCTGCGTACACCGGGGAGCTGTTTTTT

v_call: TRBV7-9
d_call: TRBD2
clone_size: .
j_call: TRBJ2-7
cdr3_aa: CASSDRDYSYEQYF
cdr3_nt: TGTGCCAGCAGCGACCGGGACTACTCCTACGAGCAGTACTTC

v_call: TRBV5-1
d_call: .
clone_size: .
j_call: TRBJ2-7
cdr3_aa: CASSLAPGSFAEQYF
cdr3_nt: TGCGCCAGCAGCTTGGCCCCAGGGTCTTTCGCCGAGCAGTACTTC

v_call: TRBV4-2
d_call: TRBD1
clone_size: .
j_call: TRBJ1-4
cdr3_aa: CASSHKGTAFATNEKLFF
cdr3_nt: TGTGCCAGCAGCCACAAAGGGACAGCCTTTGCAACTAATGAAAAACTGTTTTTT

v_call: TRBV4-2
d_call: TRBD1
clone_size: .
j_call: TRBJ1-4
cdr3_aa: CASSQRGGEVEKLFF
cdr3_nt: TGTGCCAGCAGCCAGAGAGGGGGCGAGGTGGAAAAACTGTTTTTT

v_call: TRBV5-6
d_call: TRBD2
clone_size: .
j_call: TRBJ2-3
cdr3_aa: CASSLGLAGGLSTDTQYF
cdr3_nt: TGTGCCAGCAGCTTGGGACTAGCGGGGGGCCTTAGCACAGATACGCAGTATTTT

v_call: TRBV9
d_call: .
clone_size: once
j_call: TRBJ1-2
cdr3_aa: CASSVVPPRNYGYTF
cdr3_nt: TGTGCCAGCAGCGTAGTCCCCCCTCGGAACTATGGCTACACCTTC

v_call: TRBV7-9
d_call: .
clone_size: .
j_call: TRBJ1-1
cdr3_aa: CASSSHGSEAFF
cdr3_nt: TGTGCCAGCAGCTCCCACGGCAGTGAAGCTTTCTTT

v_call: TRBV6-5
d_call: TRBD1
clone_size: once
j_call: TRBJ1-2
cdr3_aa: CASSPGTALYGYTF
cdr3_nt: TGTGCCAGCAGTCCCGGGACAGCACTCTATGGCTACACCTTC

v_call: TRBV28
d_call: TRBD2
clone_size: few
j_call: TRBJ2-7
cdr3_aa: CASSSVRTSGNYEQYF
cdr3_nt: TGTGCCAGCAGTTCCGTCCGGACTAGCGGCAACTACGAGCAGTACTTC

v_call: TRBV5-5
d_call: .
clone_size: .
j_call: TRBJ2-3
cdr3_aa: CASSTTTRSTDTQYF
cdr3_nt: TGTGCCAGCAGCACAACCACAAGGAGCACAGATACGCAGTATTTT

v_call: TRBV28
d_call: .
clone_size: .
j_call: TRBJ1-2
cdr3_aa: CASSAGTIGYTF
cdr3_nt: TGTGCCAGCAGTGCCGGGACGATCGGCTACACCTTC

v_call: TRBV11-3
d_call: .
clone_size: .
j_call: TRBJ2-1
cdr3_aa: CASSGGLRNEQFF
cdr3_nt: TGTGCCAGCAGCGGGGGCCTCCGCAATGAGCAGTTCTTC

v_call: TRBV5-1
d_call: TRBD1
clone_size: few
j_call: TRBJ2-2
cdr3_aa: CASSNRGHLTGELFF
cdr3_nt: TGCGCCAGCAGCAACAGGGGGCATCTAACCGGGGAGCTGTTTTTT

v_call: TRBV10-3
d_call: .
clone_size: few
j_call: TRBJ1-2
cdr3_aa: CAISAGPYYGYTF
cdr3_nt: TGTGCCATCAGTGCGGGACCCTACTATGGCTACACCTTC

v_call: TRBV4-3
d_call: .
clone_size: .
j_call: TRBJ1-1
cdr3_aa: CASSQDTFGNTEAFF
cdr3_nt: TGCGCCAGCAGCCAAGATACCTTCGGGAACACTGAAGCTTTCTTT

v_call: TRBV6-1
d_call: .
clone_size: .
j_call: TRBJ2-7
cdr3_aa: CASSESLWRAEQYF
cdr3_nt: TGTGCCAGCAGTGAAAGCCTTTGGCGCGCCGAGCAGTACTTC

v_call: TRBV7-9
d_call: .
clone_size: .
j_call: TRBJ2-7
cdr3_aa: CASSLGGGEQYF
cdr3_nt: TGTGCCAGCAGCTTAGGTGGGGGCGAGCAGTACTTC

v_call: TRBV5-1
d_call: .
clone_size: .
j_call: TRBJ1-5
cdr3_aa: CASSLVGNQPQHF
cdr3_nt: TGCGCCAGCAGCCTTGTGGGGAATCAGCCCCAGCATTTT

v_call: TRBV24-1
d_call: TRBD2
clone_size: .
j_call: TRBJ2-3
cdr3_aa: CATAGLATPDTQYF
cdr3_nt: TGTGCCACCGCGGGACTAGCGACCCCGGATACGCAGTATTTT

v_call: TRBV7-2
d_call: TRBD1
clone_size: .
j_call: TRBJ1-1
cdr3_aa: CASSSNRGRTEAFF
cdr3_nt: TGTGCCAGCAGCTCTAACAGGGGGCGGACTGAAGCTTTCTTT

v_call: TRBV11-2
d_call: .
clone_size: .
j_call: TRBJ1-1
cdr3_aa: CASSLRQTINTEAFF
cdr3_nt: TGTGCCAGCAGCCTCAGACAGACCATCAACACTGAAGCTTTCTTT

v_call: TRBV3-1/TRBV3-2
d_call: TRBD2
clone_size: .
j_call: TRBJ2-5
cdr3_aa: CASSQDRAGAFAQYF
cdr3_nt: TGTGCCAGCAGCCAAGATCGAGCGGGGGCCTTCGCCCAGTACTTC